This entry features one T cell receptor (beta chain) sequence. The antigen it recognizes is unknown. It has no much larger one-base neighbor in the sample; base qualities were not kept. The data are from a study of cytomegalovirus exposure and HLA in healthy donors (TCRdb year 2017). A note on the overall study: According to an earlier analysis of a few hundred of the donors, about 179 million T cells yielded some 120 million unique TCR beta sequences and about 300 Gb of sequence data. The study profiled the T cell repertoires of under 850 subjects by immunosequencing and related them to cytomegalovirus serostatus. In an earlier analysis of 550 to 700 of the donors, high-throughput TCR beta sequencing was used to judge whether each TCR beta V gene segment behaved as functional or pseudogenic. Among the roughly 400 genotyped donors, 75% to 90% belonged to the genetic ancestry cluster associated with self-reported Caucasian donors. Typing coverage differed by locus: A, B, C, DRB1 and DQB1 were typed in roughly 629-630 donors, DQA1 in about 510, DPA1 in roughly 590, and DPB1 in 400 to 490. Across 398 genotyped donors of the cohort, an average of about 200,000 unique TCR beta nucleotide sequences per donor were sequenced, and around 19% of those sequences were non-productive. In a later analysis, previously published TCR beta repertoires from several hundred donors were re-analyzed and high-resolution HLA genotyping was added so that TCR occurrence patterns could be studied. Besides the first cohort of 666 subjects, a separate validation cohort made up of some 110 different subjects was used. All discovery cohort repertoires had been generated using a single sequencing platform. Class I and class II HLA loci were covered by the typing at four-digit resolution. Roughly 290 gigabases of sequencing data and around 85 million unique TCR sequences made up an early release that covered around 640 HLA-typed donors. Rather than drawing on any new phenotypic data, the later analysis identified candidate immune exposures from TCR beta sequences and the way those sequences occurred across donors. Genome-wide SNP genotypes for about 65% of the roughly 700 donors were used in a later genetic analysis, which treated that subset as a discovery cohort. Alongside the repertoire data, information on donor age, sex, ethnicity and CMV serostatus was compiled. The study was designed to test whether signatures of past pathogen exposure could be identified by cataloging public T cell receptors. Several DR-DQ haplotypes were handled as single units for association and clustering, since linkage in the cohort was strong. To predict cytomegalovirus infection status, the study brought together high-throughput TCR immunosequencing, statistical association of individual TCRs with disease status, and machine learning. What the research found in general, with its limitations: The study listed 150 to 200 TCR beta chains as associated with cytomegalovirus. Broadly in line with IMGT annotations, most TCR beta V segments showed up in productive rearrangements about 90% or about 30% of the time in an earlier analysis of around 600 of the donors. Most TCR sequences were observed very rarely across donors, whereas some public TCRs were present in many individuals. The authors suggested that the approach could potentially be extended to other disease states and immunological phenotypes. The classifier was reported to diagnose cytomegalovirus status with high specificity and sensitivity in both the original and validation cohorts. Sequencing depth was assumed to be roughly uniform across donors in the presence/absence analyses, though that assumption may not hold. In a later analysis, several top co-occurrence clusters were reported to appear linked to parvovirus B19, influenza, CMV and Epstein-Barr virus. Because the 87-base-pair reads could not distinguish some IMGT-functional V segments, including TRBV6-2 and TRBV6-3, those segments were excluded. In a later analysis, the rate of TCR association differed among HLA loci, with DRB1 alleles having the most associated TCRs and HLA-C alleles having the fewest. A cluster of highly shared sequence variants was judged likely to be a technical artifact of the sequencing pipeline. Because HLA typing was missing for some donors at each locus, association tests included only the typed subset. Because counts were too low, 15 to 20 rarely observed V segments, including chromosome 9 orphons, were excluded from the earlier analysis of 587 of the donors. At a false discovery rate of 0.05, a later analysis linked about 16,000 TCR beta sequences to specific HLA alleles. A later analysis found that most CMV-associated TCR beta chains appeared HLA-restricted, with HLA associations seemingly driven largely by CMV exposure. Correlated functional status among segregating V segments might reflect linkage disequilibrium, but an unknown experimental factor could not be ruled out. This cohort had only TCR beta chains sequenced, and the lack of alpha or paired-chain data limited which features could be detected. In vitro tests confirmed that three of the cytomegalovirus-associated TCR beta chains recognize cytomegalovirus antigens. Assigning TCR associations to individual alleles was difficult when HLA alleles, especially DR and DQ, strongly co-occurred. In a later analysis, HLA-associated TCR beta chains were found to be more clonally expanded and to have lower generation probabilities than equally common non-associated chains. A further reported finding was that TCR beta sequences accurately predicted the HLA-A and HLA-B alleles for most subjects in the first cohort. V-gene and J-gene trimming of TCR beta chains was associated with a missense DCLRE1C variant in a later genetic analysis, and the association was replicated in an independent cohort. A later genetic analysis reported fewer N-insertions in productive TCRs among donors in an Asian-associated ancestry cluster than the roughly 620-donor mean. The only immune exposure information available for the cohort was CMV serostatus.

The cohort comprised 666 healthy bone marrow donors. At the time of sampling, all cohort members were nominally healthy, though unrecorded immune exposures were likely present. The donor was CMV seropositive and was included in the group of 250 to 350 seropositive cohort members. Each donor provided a peripheral blood sample, and peripheral blood mononuclear cells were used for TCR beta sequencing. The Qiagen DNeasy Blood Extraction Kit was used to extract genomic DNA from the blood cell samples. Library prep was done by the immunoSEQ multiplex PCR assay. A mixture of 60 forward primers for TCR Vbeta segments and 13 reverse primers for TCR Jbeta segments was used in the multiplex PCR. The CDR3 region of rearranged TCR beta genes was amplified from genomic DNA with a multiplex PCR assay. Amplified TCR beta libraries were sequenced as 87-base-pair reads on the Illumina HiSeq System. The paper's processing steps were these. A later analysis counted about 80 million unique TCR beta chains across the 550 to 700 repertoires, and 9 million to 14 million of these chains were shared by at least two donors. Raw reads were error-corrected and collapsed into unique sequences with a nearest-neighbor algorithm that merged closely related sequences to remove PCR and sequencing errors. Alignment of CDR3 sequences to IMGT reference sequences was used to assign V, D and J gene segments. For a sequence to be retained, a match of at least six nucleotides to both a V gene segment and a J gene segment was required. Rearrangements were called productive when the CDR3 lacked stop codons and stayed in frame with V and J; all others were non-productive. CDR3 was defined according to IMGT convention as the region running from the second conserved V-encoded cysteine to the conserved J-encoded phenylalanine. The earlier analysis of about 640 of the donors excluded any sequence lacking an unambiguous match to a single V gene segment. An earlier analysis of 450 to 650 of the donors called V segments functional above 56.7% productive rearrangements and segregating when the between-donor standard deviation exceeded 5%. To diagnose cytomegalovirus status from the catalog of TCR beta chain sequences, a statistical classification framework was built. A later analysis assigned V and J genes by comparing TCR nucleotide sequences with IMGT/GENE-DB human TR gene sequences. In a later analysis, CDR3 sequences and most-parsimonious VDJ recombination scenarios were assigned using the TCRdist pipeline. A later analysis defined each TCR beta chain by its CDR3 amino acid sequence plus V-gene family, and excluded reads lacking a unique V-gene family. To address suspected cross-contamination and a sequencing artifact, a later analysis removed under 600 highly shared, low-generation-probability nucleotide sequences. In a later analysis, a clonal expansion index for each public chain was calculated from normalized within-repertoire ranks of inferred template counts. A later analysis computed generation probabilities with a VDJ recombination model fitted to out-of-frame rearrangements, and checked the results against IGoR. A later analysis scored TCR-TCR, TCR-HLA and TCR-CMV co-occurrence with hypergeometric tests, applying a repertoire-size bias correction to TCR pairs. To estimate false discovery rates, a later analysis permuted the HLA or CMV assignments 20 times. In a later analysis, co-occurring TCRs were grouped with DBSCAN, and TCRdist sequence similarity was added when clustering was performed within HLA-allele-positive subsets. Repertoires with fewer than 30,000 or more than 120,000 public chains were left out of co-occurrence clustering, as were several repertoires with anomalous nucleotide sharing. Held by TCRdb, this immuneACCESS table contains in-frame sequences only and omits some clones. Under half of the omission traces to an unresolved V gene where checked; the cause of the rest is unknown. V and J calls and clone size are as listed in that table; D and trimming were resolved from the DNA. The sample table lists approximately 180,000 clones, approximately 84% of them with a count of one. The top ten constitute 4.8% of the sample.

CDR1 MNHEY and CDR2 SVGAGI are derived from the germline V gene. The CDR3 runs 14 residues from the cysteine to the phenylalanine. Solely the CDR3 DNA is kept, with 42 bases framed from the first base. V was cut back by 8 bases and J by 0 bases, leaving a gap of 13 bases between them. The sequenced sample was PBMCs. The source is a girl between 5 and 17 years old in good health and CMV-seropositive. This sequence uses TRBV6-5 and TRBJ1-1; a tentative D call is TRBD1 (5 bases match). The DNA is TGTGCCAGCCATAGCAGGGATATGAACACTGAAGCTTTCTTT. Translated, this gives CASHSRDMNTEAFF.